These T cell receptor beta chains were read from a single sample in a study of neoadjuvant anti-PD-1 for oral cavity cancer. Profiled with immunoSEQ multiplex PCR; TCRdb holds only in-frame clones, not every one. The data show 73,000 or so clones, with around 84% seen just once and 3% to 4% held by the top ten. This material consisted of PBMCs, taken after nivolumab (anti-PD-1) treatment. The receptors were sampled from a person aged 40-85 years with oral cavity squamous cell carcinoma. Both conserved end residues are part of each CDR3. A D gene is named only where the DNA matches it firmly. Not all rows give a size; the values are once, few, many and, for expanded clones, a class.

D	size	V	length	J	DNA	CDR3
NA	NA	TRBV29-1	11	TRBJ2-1	TGCATCTTTTCTGGGGGCGGTGAGCAGTTCTTC	CIFSGGGEQFF
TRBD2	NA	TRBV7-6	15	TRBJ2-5	TGTGCCAGCAGCTCGACTAGCGGGATCTTAGAGACCCAGTACTTC	CASSSTSGILETQYF
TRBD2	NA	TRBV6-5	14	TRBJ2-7	TGTGCCAGCAAGAGCTTAGCGGGAGAGTACGAGCAGTACTTC	CASKSLAGEYEQYF
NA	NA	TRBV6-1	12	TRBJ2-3	TGTGCCAGCAGTGAAGTCTCGGATACGCAGTATTTT	CASSEVSDTQYF
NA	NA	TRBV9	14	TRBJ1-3	TGTGCCAGCAGCCCACCAGGGCAAGGAAACACCATATATTTT	CASSPPGQGNTIYF
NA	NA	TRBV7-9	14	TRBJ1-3	TGTGCCAGCAGCTTAGCAATGAGACCGAACACCATATATTTT	CASSLAMRPNTIYF
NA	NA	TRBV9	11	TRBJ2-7	TGTGCCAGCAGCACCCCCCGGGAGCAGTACTTC	CASSTPREQYF
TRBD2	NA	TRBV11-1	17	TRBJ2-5	TGTGCCAGCAGCTCGGGGACTAGCGGGACCCGCCAAGAGACCCAGTACTTC	CASSSGTSGTRQETQYF
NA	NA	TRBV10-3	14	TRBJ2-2	TGTGCCATCAGTCTACTAGGGCCCGCCGGGGAGCTGTTTTTT	CAISLLGPAGELFF
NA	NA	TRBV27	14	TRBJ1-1	TGTGCCAGCACCCCTGCGGGTGAGAACACTGAAGCTTTCTTT	CASTPAGENTEAFF
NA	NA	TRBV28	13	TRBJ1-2	TGTGCCAGCAGTTTAGAAGGGAATTACGGCTACACCTTC	CASSLEGNYGYTF
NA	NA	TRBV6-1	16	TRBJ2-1	TGTGCCAGCAGTGTCGGGACGGACCCCTCCTACAATGAGCAGTTCTTC	CASSVGTDPSYNEQFF
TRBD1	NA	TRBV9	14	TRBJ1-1	TGTGCCAGCAGCGACGGGACAGGGAACACTGAAGCTTTCTTT	CASSDGTGNTEAFF
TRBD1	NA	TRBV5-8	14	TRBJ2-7	TGTGCCAGCACCCTTGACAGGGGGTTCGGCGAGCAGTACTTC	CASTLDRGFGEQYF
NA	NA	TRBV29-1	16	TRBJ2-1	TGCAGCGTTGACCGCGGACAGATTAGCTCCTACAATGAGCAGTTCTTC	CSVDRGQISSYNEQFF
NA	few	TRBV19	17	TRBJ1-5	TGTGCCAGTAGTACCACGAAGAAACAGGGTTTTAATCAGCCCCAGCATTTT	CASSTTKKQGFNQPQHF
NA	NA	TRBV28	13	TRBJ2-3	TGTGCCAGCAGCGTCCCCCCCACAGATACGCAGTATTTT	CASSVPPTDTQYF
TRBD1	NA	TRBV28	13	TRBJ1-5	TGTGCCAGCAGTTTGGGACAGGTCCAGCCCCAGCATTTT	CASSLGQVQPQHF
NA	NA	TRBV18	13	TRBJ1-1	TGTGCCAGCTCAGCAGGACAGAACACTGAAGCTTTCTTT	CASSAGQNTEAFF
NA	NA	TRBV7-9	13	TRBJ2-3	TGTGCCAGCTCTAGGGGTAGCGCAGATACGCAGTATTTT	CASSRGSADTQYF
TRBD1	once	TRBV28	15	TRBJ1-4	TGTGCCAGCAGTTTAACCGGGACAGCGTATGAAAAACTGTTTTTT	CASSLTGTAYEKLFF
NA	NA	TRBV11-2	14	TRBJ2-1	TGTGCCAGCAGCTTAGGGTGGGCCTACAATGAGCAGTTCTTC	CASSLGWAYNEQFF
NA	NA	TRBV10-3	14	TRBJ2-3	TGTGCCATCAGTGAATTTAGCAGCACAGATACGCAGTATTTT	CAISEFSSTDTQYF
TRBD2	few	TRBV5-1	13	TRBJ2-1	TGCGCCAGCAAGCGGGAGGTCGCTAATGAGCAGTTCTTC	CASKREVANEQFF
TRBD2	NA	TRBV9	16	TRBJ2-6	TGTGCCAGCGAGACTAGCGGGAACCCTGGGGCCAACGTCCTGACTTTC	CASETSGNPGANVLTF
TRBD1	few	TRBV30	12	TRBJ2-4	TGTGCCTGGAGCGCGGCCGGGACAGCCGAGTACTTC	CAWSAAGTAEYF
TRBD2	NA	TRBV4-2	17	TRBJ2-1	TGTGCCAGCAGCAGAGAACTAGGCGGGAGCTCCTACAATGAGCAGTTCTTC	CASSRELGGSSYNEQFF
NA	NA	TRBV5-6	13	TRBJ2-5	TGTGCCAGCAGCGTTGACAGGCTTGGGACCCAGTACTTC	CASSVDRLGTQYF
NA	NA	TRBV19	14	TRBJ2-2	TGTGCCAGTTTAAGCGGCAAGGTCACCGGGGAGCTGTTTTTT	CASLSGKVTGELFF